Each of the 30 T cell receptor beta chains below was sequenced from the same sample in a study of Graves' ophthalmopathy and Graves' hyperthyroidism. Amplifying from RNA transcripts, the study obtained TCR beta CDR3 regions. Second-round multiplex PCR came after first-round RT-PCR with HTBI primers. TCRdb recomputed calls from the multiplex PCR reads with MiXCR, one row per CDR3 protein. The sample carries tens of thousands of distinct CDR3 sequences, around 52% recorded once. The sample comprised peripheral blood. Source of these receptors: an adult man with Graves' ophthalmopathy.

This clonotype was counted many times. This sequence joins TRBV27 and TRBJ2-5; D ambiguous. V was cut by 6 bases and J by 3 bases, with 5 bases left in between. CDR1 MNHEY and CDR2 SMNVEV come from the germline V gene (reference sequence). This CDR3 contains 11 residues. CDR3 sequence: CASSHKETQYF. The CDR3 DNA is TGTGCCAGCAGCCACAAAGAGACCCAGTACTTC.

The chain links TRBV7-6 to TRBJ2-7; either TRBD1 or TRBD2 may supply D (6 bases each). Germline V gene sequence: CDR1 SGHVS, CDR2 FNYEAQ. Trimming removed 5 bases from V and 8 bases from J, with 22 bases in between. CDR3 length: 15 residues. CDR3 protein: CASSIGRQGRYKQYF. CDR3 DNA sequence: TGTGCCAGCAGCATAGGGAGGCAGGGGAGGTACAAGCAGTACTTC.

This chain joins TRBV6-5 and TRBJ1-2, with a possible D match to TRBD1 (5 bases). The CDR3 loop spans 12 amino acids. Germline V gene data show CDR1 as MNHEY and CDR2 as SVGAGI. Between the trimmed V and J ends, which lost 6 bases and 11 bases, there was a span of 16 bases. The CDR3: CASSARGAAYTF. The DNA for the CDR3 is TGTGCCAGCAGCGCAAGGGGAGCGGCGTACACCTTC.

Only one count was recorded for this clonotype. The chain uses TRBV20-1 and TRBJ1-5, with 9 bases aligning to TRBD1. The CDR3 has 14 amino acids. With V trimmed by 1 base and J by 5 bases, 3 bases remained unmatched. CDR1 is DFQATT, CDR2 SNEGSKA, per germline (reference sequence). The CDR3 spells CSARGTGEDQPQHF. The CDR3 nucleotides are TGCAGTGCTAGAGGGACAGGGGAGGATCAGCCCCAGCATTTT.

V is TRBV7-3 and J is TRBJ2-2, with D hard to call. This CDR3 region has 12 residues. Germline values: CDR1 SGHTA, CDR2 FQGTGA. V gave up 5 bases and J gave up 8 bases, with 9 bases separating them. The CDR3 bases are TGTGCCAGCAGCCCCCTGTCAGGGGAGCTGTTTTTT. As protein: CASSPLSGELFF.

This sequence joins TRBV6-5 and TRBJ2-7; D unresolved. This CDR3 has 15 amino acids. The V and J ends lost 5 bases and 3 bases respectively, with 17 bases between them. In germline, CDR1 is MNHEY, CDR2 SVGAGI. The CDR3 DNA reads as TGTGCCAGCAGTGCCACGAAGCAACCCTACTACGAGCAGTACTTC. This gives the protein CASSATKQPYYEQYF.

This chain uses TRBV7-3 with TRBJ2-2; 8 bases align to TRBD2. Germline loops: CDR1 SGHTA, CDR2 FQGTGA. The CDR3 is made up of 16 amino acids. J lost 11 bases, V lost 5 bases, and 16 bases had no gene match. CDR3 bases: TGTGCCAGCAGCCGCGGGGGGCCTCCCGTGTACAATGAGCTGTTTTTT. Translation: CASSRGGPPVYNELFF. Variable domain in full (rest from reference TRBV7-3 and TRBJ2-2): GAGVSQTPSNKVTEKGKYVELRCDPISGHTALYWYRQSLGQGPEFLIYFQGTGAADDSGLPNDRFFAVRPEGSVSTLKIQRTERGDSAVYLCASSRGGPPVYNELFFGEGSRLTVL.

This clonotype showed up just a few times. This chain joins TRBV30 and TRBJ1-5; possibly TRBD1 for D (5 bases). CDR3 size: 18 residues. V was cut by 0 bases and J by 3 bases, with 21 bases left in between. Germline loops: CDR1 GTSNPN, CDR2 SVGIG (reference sequence). The CDR3 region is CAWSVGGGPGKDNQPQHF. The CDR3 DNA reads TGTGCCTGGAGTGTCGGGGGGGGTCCAGGGAAAGACAATCAGCCCCAGCATTTT. Complete variable domain (other parts from reference TRBV30 and TRBJ1-5): SQTIHQWPATLVQPVGSPLSLECTVEGTSNPNLYWYRQAAGRGLQLLFYSVGIGQISSEVPQNLSASRPQDRQFILSSKKLLLSDSGFYLCAWSVGGGPGKDNQPQHFGDGTRLSIL.

DNA for the CDR3: TGCAGTGCTAGAGATCCCGGGACAGGAAAAGAGACCCAGTACTTC. This gives the protein CSARDPGTGKETQYF. The V call is TRBV20-1, the J call TRBJ2-5; 8 nucleotides align to TRBD1. Germline V lookup: CDR1 DFQATT, CDR2 SNEGSKA (reference sequence). There are 15 residues in the CDR3. V lost 0 bases, J lost 3 bases, and 6 bases stayed unmatched.

The rearrangement links TRBV12-3 or TRBV12-4 to TRBJ2-6, with TRBD2 matching over 12 bases. J gave up 2 bases and V 4 bases, and 6 bases lay outside the gene matches. The CDR3 contains 18 residues. The CDR3 DNA sequence: TGTGCCAGCAGTTGGCCTAGCGGGAGGGCGGCTGGGGCCAACGTCCTGACTTTC. Its protein is CASSWPSGRAAGANVLTF.

Notes on this clonotype: The CDR3 carries no conserved terminal phenylalanine or tryptophan, so it likely arises from a read error. Because the CDR3's place on the DNA is in doubt, the DNA is left out and the CDR3 is given as listed by TCRdb. This chain links TRBV7-2 with TRBJ2-1; the table gives TRBD2 as D, unverified against the DNA. The CDR3 totals 9 residues, both ends included. In germline, CDR1 is SGHTA, CDR2 FQGNSA. The CDR3 sequence is CASRLGLAG.

This clonotype was seen a few times. Relative to the germline gene, one junction end is altered; a read error may explain this. The chain links TRBV29-1 to TRBJ2-7; 7 nucleotides align to TRBD1. This CDR3 spans 13 amino acids. Germline lookup yields CDR1 SQVTM and CDR2 ANQGSEA. The CDR3 DNA sequence: TGCAGCGTGGAAGCGACAGGGATCAACGAGCAGTACTTC. Amino acid sequence: CSVEATGINEQYF.

This clonotype showed up just a few times. The CDR3 bases are TGCAGCGTTGAATTGGGACCCTGGATGAACACTGAAGCTTTCTTT. Translated, it gives CSVELGPWMNTEAFF. The gene calls are TRBV29-1 and TRBJ1-1, with D maybe TRBD1 (5 bases). Germline CDR1 is SQVTM and CDR2 is ANQGSEA. This CDR3 has 15 amino acids. Trimming stripped 2 bases from V and 0 bases from J, with 13 bases between. Variable domain in full (rest from reference TRBV29-1 and TRBJ1-1): SAVISQKPSRDICQRGTSLTIQCQVDSQVTMMFWYRQQPGQSLTLIATANQGSEATYESGFVIDKFPISRPNLTFSTLTVSNMSPEDSSIYLCSVELGPWMNTEAFFGQGTRLTVV.

This clonotype has just a few counts. V is TRBV29-1 and J is TRBJ2-3; 9 positions agree with TRBD2. After removal of 4 bases from V and 1 base from J, the junction contained 0 bases not matched to a gene. The germline gives CDR1 SQVTM, CDR2 ANQGSEA. The CDR3 loop spans 13 amino acids. The CDR3 reads CSVGTSGTDTQYF. The CDR3 DNA sequence: TGCAGCGTTGGGACTAGCGGCACAGATACGCAGTATTTT.

The chain is built from TRBV10-3 and TRBJ2-7, with 8 bases lining up with TRBD1. The V gene's germline CDR1 is ENHRY and CDR2 SYGVKD. This CDR3 has 15 residues. J gave up 0 bases and V 4 bases, and 5 bases lay outside the gene matches. The CDR3 is CAISGKTGDSYEQYV. The CDR3 DNA reads TGTGCCATCAGTGGGAAGACAGGGGACTCCTACGAGCAGTACGTC.

Remarks on this clonotype: One junction end does not reproduce the germline sequence, and a read error may be involved. In DNA form, the CDR3 reads TGCGCCAGCAGTGGAGGTGGATCCCAGCCCCAGCATTTT. The encoded protein is CASSGGGSQPQHF. This chain connects TRBV6-5 to TRBJ1-5; D gene unclear. Germline V gene data show CDR1 as MNHEY and CDR2 as SVGAGI. CDR3 length: 13 amino acids.

Details on this clonotype: The germline gene is not matched at one end of the junction; a read error may be the cause. The V call is TRBV12-3 or TRBV12-4, the J call TRBJ2-1; D is unclear. The CDR3 is 12 residues long. CDR3 residues: CASRPGCNEQFF. CDR3 in DNA: TGTGCCAGCAGGCCGGGCTGCAATGAACAGTTCTTC.

The chain recombines TRBV19 with TRBJ2-7, with D perhaps matching TRBD1 or TRBD2 (5 bases each). CDR3 length: 13 amino acids. V was cut by 7 bases and J by 3 bases, with 13 bases left in between. The germline V gene encodes CDR1 LNHDA and CDR2 SQIVND (reference sequence). The CDR3, as DNA: TGTGCCAGTATTGGGGGTTCGAGCTACGAGCAGTACTTC. This codes for CASIGGSSYEQYF.

V and J are TRBV6-5 and TRBJ2-2; no reliable D call. This CDR3 has 12 residues. The germline CDR1 and CDR2 sequences are MNHEY and SVGAGI. V lost 6 bases, J lost 3 bases, and 5 bases lay in between. CDR3 sequence reads: CASREDTGELFF. DNA of the CDR3: TGTGCCAGCAGGGAAGACACCGGGGAGCTGTTTTTT.

Many counts were recorded for this clonotype. This chain joins TRBV3-1 and TRBJ1-2, with 10 bases fitting TRBD1. V trimming: 7 bases; J trimming: 7 bases; junction bases outside the gene matches: 12. The CDR3 is made up of 15 amino acids. Per germline, CDR1 LGHDT and CDR2 YNNKEL (reference sequence). The DNA of the CDR3 is TGTGCCAGCACCGATACGGGACAGGGGCCCATTGGCTACACCTTC. It yields the protein CASTDTGQGPIGYTF.

This clonotype was counted ten times or more. CDR3 in amino acids: CASSYGDDQPQHF. CDR3 sequence (DNA): TGTGCCAGCAGTTACGGGGATGATCAGCCCCAGCATTTT. The V call is TRBV6-5, the J call TRBJ1-5, with D hard to call. The V gene's germline CDR1 is MNHEY and CDR2 SVGAGI. The V end lost 2 bases, the J end lost 5 bases, and 7 bases lay between the germline ends. This CDR3 is built from 13 residues.

In its sample, this clonotype was seen once. This chain joins TRBV2 and TRBJ2-7, with TRBD2 identical over 12 bases. CDR3 length: 13 amino acids. Looked up from germline, CDR1 is SNHLY and CDR2 is FYNNEI. Unmatched junction bases numbered 4, after V lost 7 bases and J lost 6 bases. DNA of the CDR3: TGTGCCAGCAACATACTAGCGGGAGGCGAGCAGTACTTC. This encodes CASNILAGGEQYF.

Details on this clonotype: Its ends do not fully match the called genes, so a read error is possible. This sequence joins TRBV7-3 and TRBJ1-1, with a weak D call TRBD1 (5 bases). Germline values: CDR1 SGHTA, CDR2 FQGTGA. The CDR3 totals 15 residues. As DNA, the CDR3 is TGTGCCAGCAGCTTAAAGGGACGGGGGTCCACTGAAGCTTCCTTT. Its protein product is CASSLKGRGSTEASF.

This clonotype was found many times. The V gene is TRBV5-6, the J gene TRBJ2-5; 9 bases fit TRBD1. V lost 0 bases, J lost 2 bases, and 2 bases stayed unmatched. Germline V gene lookup returns CDR1 SGHDT and CDR2 YYEEEE. This CDR3 has 15 residues. The CDR3 sequence: CASSLETGGQETQYF. CDR3 sequence (DNA): TGTGCCAGCAGCTTGGAGACAGGGGGTCAAGAGACCCAGTACTTC.

By sample share, this clonotype is medium-sized. This chain connects TRBV20-1 to TRBJ1-1; the D is unclear. V was trimmed by 3 bases and J by 0 bases, leaving 5 bases between them. From germline, CDR1 is DFQATT and CDR2 SNEGSKA (reference sequence). The CDR3 length is 12 residues. CDR3 in DNA: TGCAGTGCTAGGCTGATGAACACTGAAGCTTTCTTT. Protein: CSARLMNTEAFF.

The chain is built from TRBV15 and TRBJ2-5; 9 nucleotides agree with TRBD2. This CDR3 region has 15 residues. V lost 5 bases and J lost 4; bases outside the gene matches: 8. Germline lookup yields CDR1 LNHNV and CDR2 YYDKDF (reference sequence). Here the CDR3 reads CATSLAGEDGETQYF. The CDR3 nucleotides are TGTGCCACCAGCTTAGCGGGAGAGGATGGAGAGACCCAGTACTTC.

This chain connects TRBV5-1 to TRBJ2-7, with TRBD2 matching over 9 bases. The length of the CDR3 is 16 residues. V was clipped by 1 base and J by 7 bases; unmatched bases: 12. The germline gives CDR1 SGHRS, CDR2 YFSETQ. CDR3 region: CASSLTVAGGYNEQYV. The CDR3 DNA reads TGCGCCAGCAGCTTGACCGTCGCGGGAGGGTACAATGAGCAGTACGTC.

The chain recombines TRBV5-8 with TRBJ2-5; possibly TRBD1 for D (5 bases). The CDR3 totals 14 residues. V lost 5 bases to trimming and J lost 3 bases, with 14 bases between them. The germline gives CDR1 SGHTS, CDR2 YDEGEE. The CDR3 is CASRQGAAKETQYF. CDR3 coding DNA: TGTGCCAGCAGGCAAGGGGCAGCCAAAGAGACCCAGTACTTC.

The rearrangement links TRBV11-1 to TRBJ2-2, with a possible D match to TRBD2 (6 bases). The length of the CDR3 is 14 residues. The V and J ends lost 6 bases and 3 bases respectively, with 11 bases between them. Germline V gene sequence: CDR1 SGHAT, CDR2 FQDESV (reference sequence). The CDR3 reads CASRRWGDTGELFF. CDR3 nucleotide sequence: TGTGCCAGCAGACGGTGGGGGGACACCGGGGAGCTGTTTTTT.

This clonotype was recorded many times. This rearrangement joins TRBV19 to TRBJ1-2; TRBD1 matches 7 bases. The germline gives CDR1 LNHDA, CDR2 SQIVND (reference sequence). The CDR3 is made up of 15 amino acids. Trimming at V came to 4 bases and at J to 6 bases, leaving 11 bases not matched to a gene. The CDR3: CASSTYRGGEDGYTF. In DNA form, the CDR3 reads TGTGCCAGTAGTACCTACAGGGGTGGAGAGGATGGCTACACCTTC.